The sequence of this T cell receptor (beta chain) was determined in a study of blood T cell repertoires in COVID-19. Across the study: The United States, Italy and Spain supplied acute and convalescent COVID-19 samples.

Generated by immunoSEQ multiplex PCR, the TCRdb table keeps only in-frame clones and is missing some. The repertoire includes roughly 250,000 clones, approximately 91% of them detected once, and 2% to 2.5% sits in the top ten. V shed 6 bases and J shed 1 base, with 14 bases lying between them. Germline-derived CDR1 and CDR2 are SGHTA and FQGNSA. CDR3 length: 15 amino acids. Participants, about 18 to 90 years old, spanned under 30 US areas. The sequence came from a woman in her thirties or forties with acute COVID-19. The sample consisted of PBMCs or T cells enriched from blood (not recorded which). The gene calls are TRBV7-2 and TRBJ2-3; D may be TRBD2 (6 bases). CDR3 DNA sequence: TGTGCCAGCAGGCGGGGAAGGTTAGGCACAGATACGCAGTATTTT. Its translation is CASRRGRLGTDTQYF. Together with reference TRBV7-2 and TRBJ2-3, the CDR3 gives the full variable domain: GAGVSQSPSNKVTEKGKDVELRCDPISGHTALYWYRQSLGQGLEFLIYFQGNSAPDKSGLPSDRFSAERTGGSVSTLTIQRTQQEDSAVYLCASRRGRLGTDTQYFGPGTRLTVL.